The 32 T cell receptor beta chains given below trace back to one sample, sequenced in a study of blood T cell repertoires in COVID-19. Clones were read by immunoSEQ multiplex PCR, and TCRdb kept only the in-frame ones, dropping some. The sample holds some 200,000 clones; around 84% are singletons and the top ten take approximately 6%. Material for sequencing was peripheral blood. Receptors originate from a man older than 75 with acute or convalescent COVID-19.

The rearrangement uses TRBV15 and TRBJ2-1, with 12 bases lining up with TRBD2. The CDR3 sequence is 19 residues long. Germline V gene lookup returns CDR1 LNHNV and CDR2 YYDKDF (reference sequence). V was pared by 1 base and J by 1 base, with 8 bases of the junction left unmatched. Here the CDR3 reads CATSRAPMTSGRSYNEQFF. CDR3 in DNA: TGTGCCACCAGCAGAGCCCCGATGACTAGCGGGAGATCCTACAATGAGCAGTTCTTC. Together with reference TRBV15 and TRBJ2-1, the CDR3 gives the full variable domain: DAMVIQNPRYQVTQFGKPVTLSCSQTLNHNVMYWYQQKSSQAPKLLFHYYDKDFNNEADTPDNFQSRRPNTSFCFLDIRSPGLGDTAMYLCATSRAPMTSGRSYNEQFFGPGTRLTVL.

The rearrangement links TRBV18 to TRBJ1-4, with D perhaps matching TRBD1 (6 bases). Germline V gives CDR1 KGHSH, CDR2 LQKENI. The ends were cut back, 3 bases at V and 5 bases at J, with 13 bases in the middle. The CDR3 totals 15 residues. The CDR3 DNA sequence: TGTGCCAGCTCACCTCAGGGGTTAGGGAATGAAAAACTGTTTTTT. This codes for CASSPQGLGNEKLFF. Filled out from reference TRBV18 and TRBJ1-4, the complete variable domain reads NAGVMQNPRHLVRRRGQEARLRCSPMKGHSHVYWYRQLPEEGLKFMVYLQKENIIDESGMPKERFSAEFPKEGPSILRIQQVVRGDSAAYFCASSPQGLGNEKLFFGSGTQLSVL.

The chain carries TRBV11-2 and TRBJ1-5; TRBD1 aligns across 10 bases. Germline V gene data show CDR1 as SGHAT and CDR2 as FQNNGV. This CDR3 is 15 amino acids long. After removal of 6 bases from V and 6 bases from J, the junction contained 8 bases not matched to a gene. The CDR3 is CASSPGTGVSQPQHF. The CDR3 DNA reads TGTGCCAGCAGTCCCGGGACAGGGGTTAGTCAGCCCCAGCATTTT.

This clone was counted between two and nine times. The V call is TRBV18, the J call TRBJ2-1, with D perhaps matching TRBD2 (6 bases). The CDR3 covers 16 residues. V lost 0 bases, J lost 2 bases, and 11 bases lay in between. The germline V gene has CDR1 KGHSH and CDR2 LQKENI. CDR3 sequence: CASSPPNGSPYNEQFF. The DNA of the CDR3 is TGTGCCAGCTCACCACCGAACGGGAGCCCCTACAATGAGCAGTTCTTC.

The rearrangement joins TRBV6-5 to TRBJ1-4; the D gene is possibly TRBD1 (5 bases). The CDR3 spans 14 residues. In germline, CDR1 is MNHEY, CDR2 SVGAGI. V was pared by 2 bases and J by 8 bases, with 12 bases between. CDR3 region: CASSYGAWEEKLFF. CDR3 DNA: TGTGCCAGCAGTTACGGGGCCTGGGAAGAAAAACTGTTTTTT.

In nucleotides, the CDR3 is TGTGCCAGCAGCTTGGGGGGGGGCACCTACAATGAGCAGTTCTTC. Amino acids: CASSLGGGTYNEQFF. V is TRBV5-4 and J is TRBJ2-1; perhaps TRBD2 as D (7 bases). The V and J ends lost 0 bases and 2 bases respectively, with 9 bases between them. The CDR3 loop spans 15 amino acids. Germline CDR1 SGHNT, CDR2 YYREEE (reference sequence).

This rearrangement joins TRBV15 to TRBJ1-6, with 7 bases aligning to TRBD1. The CDR3 has 14 residues. Trimming cost V 0 bases and J 9 bases; bases outside gene matches: 2. CDR1 and CDR2 (germline): LNHNV, YYDKDF (reference sequence). The CDR3 protein is CATSRENRGSPLHF. CDR3 bases: TGTGCCACCAGCAGAGAAAACAGGGGTTCACCCCTCCACTTT. Full variable domain (rest looked up from reference TRBV15 and TRBJ1-6): DAMVIQNPRYQVTQFGKPVTLSCSQTLNHNVMYWYQQKSSQAPKLLFHYYDKDFNNEADTPDNFQSRRPNTSFCFLDIRSPGLGDTAMYLCATSRENRGSPLHFGNGTRLTVT.

The rearrangement links TRBV24-1 to TRBJ1-2; 12 nucleotides line up with TRBD1. The CDR3 runs 16 residues. V trimming: 3 bases; J trimming: 2 bases; junction bases outside the gene matches: 3. CDR1 and CDR2 from the germline V gene are KGHDR and SFDVKD. The CDR3 sequence: CATSDPGTGGNYGYTF. The CDR3 nucleotides are TGTGCCACCAGTGATCCCGGGACAGGGGGCAACTATGGCTACACCTTC.

V and J are TRBV7-9 and TRBJ2-7; TRBD1 matches 10 bases. With 5 bases clipped from V and 1 base from J, the junction kept 5 bases outside the gene matches. From germline, CDR1 is SEHNR and CDR2 FQNEAQ (reference sequence). The CDR3 extends over 15 amino acids. The CDR3 bases are TGTGCCAGCAGCCCGGACAGGGGGGTTTCCTACGAGCAGTACTTC. This gives the protein CASSPDRGVSYEQYF.

The V gene is TRBV11-3, the J gene TRBJ1-1; tentatively, D is TRBD1 (5 bases). V was cut by 4 bases and J by 11 bases, with 17 bases left in between. In germline, CDR1 is SGHNT, CDR2 YENEEA. This CDR3 comprises 13 residues. Written as DNA, the CDR3 is TGTGCCAGCAGCTATGACCCGGGGGGGACGGCTTTCTTT. Encoded protein: CASSYDPGGTAFF. Full variable domain (outside the CDR3, taken from reference TRBV11-3 and TRBJ1-1): EAGVVQSPRYKIIEKKQPVAFWCNPISGHNTLYWYLQNLGQGPELLIRYENEEAVDDSQLPKDRFSAERLKGVDSTLKIQPAELGDSAVYLCASSYDPGGTAFFGQGTRLTVV.

The chain is built from TRBV12-3 or TRBV12-4 and TRBJ1-6, with no clear D. The CDR3 length is 13 residues. Trimming left V 6 bases short and J 11 bases short, with 14 bases between. This CDR3 reads CASSSSRETPLHF. In nucleotides, the CDR3 is TGTGCCAGCAGCTCGTCCCGGGAGACACCCCTCCACTTT.

This chain uses TRBV5-5 with TRBJ1-1; D remains ambiguous. The germline V gene has CDR1 SGHKS and CDR2 YYEKEE (reference sequence). V lost 0 bases, J lost 8 bases, and 17 bases lay in between. The CDR3 totals 15 residues. CDR3 amino acids: CASSLEMRAVTEAFF. CDR3 nucleotides: TGTGCCAGCAGCTTGGAGATGCGGGCCGTAACAGAAGCTTTCTTT.

The chain employs TRBV11-3 and TRBJ2-1; TRBD2 aligns across 8 bases. CDR3 size: 14 residues. V lost 1 base, J lost 9 bases, and 5 bases stayed unmatched. Germline V gene data show CDR1 as SGHNT and CDR2 as YENEEA. The CDR3 here is CASSLAGRGIEQFF. CDR3 nucleotide sequence: TGTGCCAGCAGCTTAGCCGGGAGGGGTATTGAGCAGTTCTTC.

Here the CDR3 reads CASSLTSGRYNEQFF. The CDR3 nucleotides read TGTGCCAGCAGCCTCACTAGCGGGAGATACAATGAGCAGTTCTTC. The chain links TRBV7-9 to TRBJ2-1, with 11 bases aligning to TRBD2. There are 15 residues in the CDR3. The ends lost 5 bases at V and 4 bases at J; junction bases unmatched: 4. The V gene's germline CDR1 is SEHNR and CDR2 FQNEAQ (reference sequence). The whole variable domain, remainder taken from reference TRBV7-9 and TRBJ2-1, is DTGVSQNPRHKITKRGQNVTFRCDPISEHNRLYWYRQTLGQGPEFLTYFQNEAQLEKSRLLSDRFSAERPKGSFSTLEIQRTEQGDSAMYLCASSLTSGRYNEQFFGPGTRLTVL.

J is TRBJ1-5 and V is TRBV7-9, with D uncertain. CDR1 is SEHNR and CDR2 is FQNEAQ in the germline V gene (reference sequence). The CDR3 spans 13 residues. The V end lost 3 bases, the J end lost 0 bases, and 3 bases lay between the germline ends. CDR3 bases: TGTGCCAGCAGCTTCTCTAGCAATCAGCCCCAGCATTTT. It codes for CASSFSSNQPQHF.

The rearrangement uses TRBV18 and TRBJ1-4, with TRBD1 matching over 9 bases. The CDR3 loop spans 18 amino acids. CDR1 and CDR2 (germline): KGHSH, LQKENI. V lost 6 bases and J lost 7; bases outside the gene matches: 18. CDR3 bases: TGTGCCAGCTCCCCGGGACAGGGTACAAGTTTCGGGAGTGAAAAACTGTTTTTT. Translated, it gives CASSPGQGTSFGSEKLFF.

This clone was detected a few times. V and J are TRBV3-1 (or the pseudogene TRBV3-2) and TRBJ2-1; 7 nucleotides line up with TRBD1. This CDR3 contains 14 residues. V dropped 2 bases and J dropped 7; count of bases not matched to a gene: 5. CDR1 and CDR2 (germline): LGHDT, YNNKEL (reference sequence). The DNA for the CDR3 is TGTGCCAGCAGCCAAACCCAGGGGGTGAATGAGCAGTTCTTC. Translation gives CASSQTQGVNEQFF.

This clone was recorded a few times. The chain uses TRBV4-2 and TRBJ2-2, with D unresolved. Deletions cut 6 bases from V and 3 bases from J, with 8 bases between. This CDR3 region has 13 residues. Germline lookup yields CDR1 LGHNA and CDR2 YNFKEQ. CDR3 sequence (DNA): TGTGCCAGCAGTACGGGTGACACCGGGGAGCTGTTTTTT. Translating gives CASSTGDTGELFF.

V gene TRBV7-3 combines with J gene TRBJ2-7; no definite D call. Germline CDR1 SGHTA, CDR2 FQGTGA. V shed 11 bases and J shed 0 bases, with 8 bases lying between them. The CDR3 is 11 amino acids. The CDR3 here is CADAASYEQYV. The CDR3 DNA follows: TGTGCCGACGCGGCCTCCTACGAGCAGTACGTC.

The gene calls are TRBV27 and TRBJ2-3; possible D gene TRBD2, 6 bases. Trimming pared 0 bases from V and 8 bases from J, leaving 27 bases between. The germline V gene encodes CDR1 MNHEY and CDR2 SMNVEV (reference sequence). The CDR3 runs to 19 residues. Here the CDR3 reads CASSLSVGPPNRASVTQYF. CDR3 bases: TGTGCCAGCAGTTTATCAGTCGGTCCGCCGAACCGCGCTAGCGTTACGCAGTATTTT.

This clone was counted a few times. The chain combines TRBV3-1 (or the pseudogene TRBV3-2) with TRBJ2-2; no clear D gene. The V gene lost 4 bases and the J gene lost 4 bases, with 10 bases spanning the gap. The V gene's germline CDR1 is LGHDT and CDR2 YNNKEL (reference sequence). The CDR3 contains 14 residues. This CDR3 is CASSPRGGTGELFF. The CDR3 DNA sequence: TGTGCCAGCAGCCCCCGTGGCGGCACCGGGGAGCTGTTTTTT.

The gene calls are TRBV10-1 and TRBJ2-3; TRBD2 is a possible D gene (5 bases). The CDR3 consists of 13 residues. Germline CDR1 WNHNN, CDR2 SYGVQD (reference sequence). Trimming stripped 2 bases from V and 8 bases from J, with 11 bases between. CDR3 sequence: CASSEVARGTQYF. CDR3 nucleotide sequence: TGCGCCAGCAGTGAGGTGGCTCGGGGTACGCAGTATTTT.

The chain couples TRBV11-2 to TRBJ2-1; 12 nucleotides match TRBD2. V gave up 5 bases and J gave up 9 bases; unmatched junction bases: 8. Germline values: CDR1 SGHAT, CDR2 FQNNGV. The CDR3 spans 15 residues. The CDR3 spells CASSPGTSGLSEQFF. CDR3 DNA sequence: TGTGCCAGCAGCCCGGGGACTAGCGGGCTTAGTGAGCAGTTCTTC.

The chain combines TRBV30 with TRBJ2-7; a possible D gene is TRBD1 (5 bases). Between the trimmed V and J ends, which lost 0 bases and 5 bases, there was a span of 11 bases. There are 13 residues in the CDR3. Germline CDR1 is GTSNPN and CDR2 is SVGIG (reference sequence). CDR3 sequence (DNA): TGTGCCTGGAGTGTTCAGGGTCTCCACGAGCAGTACTTC. Protein product: CAWSVQGLHEQYF.

V and J are TRBV4-2 and TRBJ1-4; D is unresolved. CDR3 length: 18 amino acids. The ends were cut back, 0 bases at V and 0 bases at J, with 14 bases in the middle. Germline-derived CDR1 and CDR2 are LGHNA and YNFKEQ. DNA of the CDR3: TGTGCCAGCAGCCAAGAGGTCGCGGGGAGGGCAACTAATGAAAAACTGTTTTTT. Its translation is CASSQEVAGRATNEKLFF.

This clone occurred a few times. The genes are TRBV6-5 and TRBJ2-3; TRBD1 aligns across 7 bases. The CDR3 is made up of 15 amino acids. Per germline, CDR1 MNHEY and CDR2 SVGAGI. The junction had 8 bases not matched to a gene; V was cut back by 6 bases and J by 2 bases. DNA for the CDR3: TGTGCCAGCAGGGACAGGCGAGGGGTCACAGATACGCAGTATTTT. Translation: CASRDRRGVTDTQYF.

V usage is TRBV28 and J usage is TRBJ2-1, with no clear D. Trimming removed 2 bases from V and 0 bases from J, with 11 bases in between. Germline V gives CDR1 MDHEN, CDR2 SYDVKM. The CDR3 loop spans 16 amino acids. For the CDR3, the DNA is TGTGCCAGCAGTTTAATCGTACTAAGCTCCTACAATGAGCAGTTCTTC. Residues: CASSLIVLSSYNEQFF.

This chain joins TRBV2 and TRBJ2-5; 7 bases agree with TRBD2. The CDR3 contains 13 residues. Per germline, CDR1 SNHLY and CDR2 FYNNEI. V shed 10 bases and J 4 bases; nucleotides not matched to a gene: 9. The CDR3 DNA reads TGTGCCATCCGACGGGGGGTTTCAGAGACCCAGTACTTC. This gives the protein CAIRRGVSETQYF. The full variable domain, its missing parts supplied by reference TRBV2 and TRBJ2-5, is EPEVTQTPSHQVTQMGQEVILRCVPISNHLYFYWYRQILGQKVEFLVSFYNNEISEKSEIFDDQFSVERPDGSNFTLKIRSTKLEDSAMYFCAIRRGVSETQYFGPGTRLLVL.

This chain links TRBV3-1 (or the pseudogene TRBV3-2) with TRBJ2-7; weak D call: TRBD1 (5 bases). Between the trimmed V and J ends, which lost 1 base and 3 bases, there was a span of 10 bases. The CDR3 extends over 14 amino acids. Looked up from germline, CDR1 is LGHDT and CDR2 is YNNKEL (reference sequence). The CDR3 bases are TGTGCCAGCAGCCAAGTTACAAGGGGCTACGAGCAGTACTTC. Protein product: CASSQVTRGYEQYF.

As DNA, the CDR3 is TGTGCCAGCAGTGAATCGAGGCTAGCGGTGACCTACAATGAGCAGTTCTTC. This gives the protein CASSESRLAVTYNEQFF. The V gene is TRBV2, the J gene TRBJ2-1; 7 nucleotides line up with TRBD2. Per germline, CDR1 SNHLY and CDR2 FYNNEI. Trimming cost V 2 bases and J 2 bases; bases outside gene matches: 9. The CDR3 covers 17 residues.

The rearrangement joins TRBV28 to TRBJ1-5, with D unresolved. The CDR3 has 15 amino acids. Deletions cut 5 bases from V and 5 bases from J, with 16 bases between. Germline values: CDR1 MDHEN, CDR2 SYDVKM. CDR3 coding DNA: TGTGCCAGCAGTCCCGCGCCTAGACGGGATCAGCCCCAGCATTTT. It specifies CASSPAPRRDQPQHF.

This chain connects TRBV28 to TRBJ2-5; 8 nucleotides line up with TRBD1. The CDR3 runs 20 residues. The V gene's germline CDR1 is MDHEN and CDR2 SYDVKM. After removal of 3 bases from V and 5 bases from J, the junction contained 23 bases not matched to a gene. The CDR3 sequence is CASSFTPLDRQGSPRETQYF. Written as DNA, the CDR3 is TGTGCCAGCAGTTTCACCCCCTTAGACAGACAGGGGAGTCCGAGGGAGACCCAGTACTTC. Full variable domain (remainder filled in from reference TRBV28 and TRBJ2-5): DVKVTQSSRYLVKRTGEKVFLECVQDMDHENMFWYRQDPGLGLRLIYFSYDVKMKEKGDIPEGYSVSREKKERFSLILESASTNQTSMYLCASSFTPLDRQGSPRETQYFGPGTRLLVL.